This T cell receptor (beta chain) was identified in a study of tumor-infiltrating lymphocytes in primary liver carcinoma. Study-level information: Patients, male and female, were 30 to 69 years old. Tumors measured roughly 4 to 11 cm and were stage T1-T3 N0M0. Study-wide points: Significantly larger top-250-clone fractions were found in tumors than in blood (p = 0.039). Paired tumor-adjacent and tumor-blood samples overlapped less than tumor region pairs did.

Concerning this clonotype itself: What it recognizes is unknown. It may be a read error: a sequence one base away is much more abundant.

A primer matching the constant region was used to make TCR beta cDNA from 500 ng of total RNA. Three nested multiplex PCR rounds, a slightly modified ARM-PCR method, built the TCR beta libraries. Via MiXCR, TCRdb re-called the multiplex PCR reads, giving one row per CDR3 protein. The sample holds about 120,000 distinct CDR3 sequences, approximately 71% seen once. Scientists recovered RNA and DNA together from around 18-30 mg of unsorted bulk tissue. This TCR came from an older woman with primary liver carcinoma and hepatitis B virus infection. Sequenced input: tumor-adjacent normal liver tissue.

In DNA form, the CDR3 reads TGTGCCAGCAGTTTATCTATAGGAGATACGCAGTATTTT. It translates to CASSLSIGDTQYF. This chain connects TRBV28 to TRBJ2-3; D gene ambiguous. The length of the CDR3 is 13 residues. Trimming shortened V by 1 base and J by 5 bases, and 7 bases separated the two germline ends. CDR1 is MDHEN, CDR2 SYDVKM, per germline.